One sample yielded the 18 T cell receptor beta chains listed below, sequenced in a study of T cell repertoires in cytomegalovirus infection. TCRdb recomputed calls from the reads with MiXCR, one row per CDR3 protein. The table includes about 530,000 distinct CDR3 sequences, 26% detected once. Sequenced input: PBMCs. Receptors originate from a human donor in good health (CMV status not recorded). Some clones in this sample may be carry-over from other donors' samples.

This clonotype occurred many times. The CDR3 bases are TGTGCCAGCAGTTTAGGTCGGTTAGCGGGAGGGCCGGGCAATGAGCAGTTCTTC. It is translated as CASSLGRLAGGPGNEQFF. The chain has TRBV12-3 or TRBV12-4 and TRBJ2-1; 11 bases are a match to TRBD2. After removal of 1 base from V and 6 bases from J, the junction contained 11 bases not matched to a gene. This CDR3 is built from 18 residues.

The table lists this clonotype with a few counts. The chain's CDR3 is CASSHGANVLTF. In DNA form, the CDR3 reads TGCGCCAGCAGCCACGGGGCCAACGTCCTGACTTTC. This chain connects TRBV4-1 to TRBJ2-6; D uncertain. Germline CDR1 reads MGHRA; CDR2 reads YSYEKL. This CDR3 has 12 residues. The V end was cut by 3 bases, the J end by 4 bases, with 1 base between.

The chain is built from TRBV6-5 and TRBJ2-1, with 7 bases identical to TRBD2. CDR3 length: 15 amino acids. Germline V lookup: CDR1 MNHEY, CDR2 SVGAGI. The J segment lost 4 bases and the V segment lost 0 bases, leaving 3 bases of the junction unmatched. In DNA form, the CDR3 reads TGTGCCAGCAGTTACTCGGCGGGAGTGTACAATGAGCAGTTCTTC. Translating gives CASSYSAGVYNEQFF.

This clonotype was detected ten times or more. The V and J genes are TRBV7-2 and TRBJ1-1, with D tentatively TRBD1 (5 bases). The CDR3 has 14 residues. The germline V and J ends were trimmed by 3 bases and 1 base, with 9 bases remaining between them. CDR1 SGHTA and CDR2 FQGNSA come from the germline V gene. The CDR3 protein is CASSFRQTNTEAFF. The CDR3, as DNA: TGTGCCAGCAGCTTTCGACAGACGAACACTGAAGCTTTCTTT.

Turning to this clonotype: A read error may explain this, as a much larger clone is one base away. This CDR3 is CAGSLVPTPQPREQYF. CDR3 coding DNA: TGTGCCGGCAGCTTAGTTCCCACTCCTCAGCCCCGCGAGCAGTACTTC. J is TRBJ2-7 and V is TRBV7-2; no firm D call. The length of the CDR3 is 16 residues. Germline loops: CDR1 SGHTA, CDR2 FQGNSA.

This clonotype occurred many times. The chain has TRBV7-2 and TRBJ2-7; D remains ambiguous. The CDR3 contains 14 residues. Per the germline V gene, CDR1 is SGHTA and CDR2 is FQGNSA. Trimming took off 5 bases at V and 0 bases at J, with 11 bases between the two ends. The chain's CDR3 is CASSLSLLSYEQYF. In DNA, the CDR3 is TGTGCCAGCAGCCTTTCACTCCTCTCCTACGAGCAGTACTTC. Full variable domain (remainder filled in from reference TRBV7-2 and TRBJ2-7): GAGVSQSPSNKVTEKGKDVELRCDPISGHTALYWYRQSLGQGLEFLIYFQGNSAPDKSGLPSDRFSAERTGGSVSTLTIQRTQQEDSAVYLCASSLSLLSYEQYFGPGTRLTVT.

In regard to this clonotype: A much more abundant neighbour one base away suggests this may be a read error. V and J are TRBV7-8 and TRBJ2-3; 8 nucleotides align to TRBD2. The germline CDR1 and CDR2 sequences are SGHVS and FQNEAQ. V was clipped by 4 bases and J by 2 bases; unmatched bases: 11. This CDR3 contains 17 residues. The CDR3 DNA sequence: TGTGCCAGCAGCTCGATGCTCTGGCGGGAGGACACAGATACGCAGTATTTT. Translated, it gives CASSSMLWREDTDTQYF.

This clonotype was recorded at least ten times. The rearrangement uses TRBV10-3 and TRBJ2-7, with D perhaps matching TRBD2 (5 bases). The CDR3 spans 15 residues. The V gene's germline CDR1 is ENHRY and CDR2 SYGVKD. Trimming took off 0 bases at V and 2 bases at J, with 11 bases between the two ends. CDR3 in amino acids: CAISESGDYTYEQYV. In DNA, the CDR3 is TGTGCCATCAGTGAGTCTGGTGACTACACCTACGAGCAGTACGTC.

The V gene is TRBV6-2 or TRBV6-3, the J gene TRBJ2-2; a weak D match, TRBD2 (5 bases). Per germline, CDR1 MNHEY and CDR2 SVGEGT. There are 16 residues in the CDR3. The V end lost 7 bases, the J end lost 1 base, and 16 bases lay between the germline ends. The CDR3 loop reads CASTTLISENTGELFF. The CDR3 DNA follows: TGTGCCAGCACTACACTAATTAGCGAGAACACCGGGGAGCTGTTTTTT.

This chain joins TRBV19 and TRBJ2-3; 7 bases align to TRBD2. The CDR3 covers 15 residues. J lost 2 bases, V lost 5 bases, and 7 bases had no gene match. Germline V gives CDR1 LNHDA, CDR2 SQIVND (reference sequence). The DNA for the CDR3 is TGTGCCAGTAGTGAAACTAGCGTGAACACAGATACGCAGTATTTT. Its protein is CASSETSVNTDTQYF. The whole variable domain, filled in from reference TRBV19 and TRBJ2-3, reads DGGITQSPKYLFRKEGQNVTLSCEQNLNHDAMYWYRQDPGQGLRLIYYSQIVNDFQKGDIAEGYSVSREKKESFPLTVTSAQKNPTAFYLCASSETSVNTDTQYFGPGTRLTVL.

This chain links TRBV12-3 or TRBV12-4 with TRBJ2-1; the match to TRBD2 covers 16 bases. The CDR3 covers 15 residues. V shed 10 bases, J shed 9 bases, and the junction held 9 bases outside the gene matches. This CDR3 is CATDPGLAGGSEQFF. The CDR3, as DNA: TGTGCCACCGATCCGGGACTAGCGGGAGGGAGTGAGCAGTTCTTC.

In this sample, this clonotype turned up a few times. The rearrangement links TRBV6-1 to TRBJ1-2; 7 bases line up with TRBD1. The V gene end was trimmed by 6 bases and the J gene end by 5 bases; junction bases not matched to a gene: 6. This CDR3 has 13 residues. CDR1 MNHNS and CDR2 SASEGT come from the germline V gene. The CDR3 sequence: CASRATGMYGYTF. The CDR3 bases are TGTGCCAGCAGAGCGACAGGGATGTATGGCTACACCTTC.

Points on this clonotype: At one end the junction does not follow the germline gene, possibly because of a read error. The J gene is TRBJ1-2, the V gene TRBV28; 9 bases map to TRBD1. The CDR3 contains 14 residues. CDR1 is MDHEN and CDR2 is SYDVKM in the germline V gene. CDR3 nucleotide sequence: TGTGCCAGCGGCCAAGGGACAGGGTTGGTGCTTCCCCACTTC. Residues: CASGQGTGLVLPHF.

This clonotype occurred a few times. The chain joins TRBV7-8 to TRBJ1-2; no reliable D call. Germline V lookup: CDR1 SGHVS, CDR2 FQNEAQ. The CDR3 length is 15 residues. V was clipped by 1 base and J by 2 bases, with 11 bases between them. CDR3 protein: CASSLDSHGNYGYTF. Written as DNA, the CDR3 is TGTGCCAGCAGCTTAGATTCCCACGGGAACTATGGCTACACCTTC.

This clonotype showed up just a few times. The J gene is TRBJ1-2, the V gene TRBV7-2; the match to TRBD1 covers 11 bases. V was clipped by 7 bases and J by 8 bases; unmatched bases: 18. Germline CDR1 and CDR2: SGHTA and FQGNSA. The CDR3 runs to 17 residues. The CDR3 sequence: CASNFGVRGQGARGYTF. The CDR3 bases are TGTGCCAGCAACTTCGGTGTTAGAGGACAGGGGGCGCGCGGCTACACCTTC.

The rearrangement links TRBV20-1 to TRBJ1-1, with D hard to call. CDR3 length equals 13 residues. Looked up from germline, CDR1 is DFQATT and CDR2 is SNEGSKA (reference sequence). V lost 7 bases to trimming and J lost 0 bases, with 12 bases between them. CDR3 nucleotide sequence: TGCAGTGTTCCCGGGCCTATGAACACTGAAGCTTTCTTT. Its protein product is CSVPGPMNTEAFF.

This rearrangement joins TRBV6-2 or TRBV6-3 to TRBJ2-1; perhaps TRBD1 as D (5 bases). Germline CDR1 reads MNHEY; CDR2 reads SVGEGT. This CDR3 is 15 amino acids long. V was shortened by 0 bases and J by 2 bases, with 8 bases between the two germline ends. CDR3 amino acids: CASSYSGDPYNEQFF. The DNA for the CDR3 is TGTGCCAGCAGTTACTCAGGGGATCCCTACAATGAGCAGTTCTTC.

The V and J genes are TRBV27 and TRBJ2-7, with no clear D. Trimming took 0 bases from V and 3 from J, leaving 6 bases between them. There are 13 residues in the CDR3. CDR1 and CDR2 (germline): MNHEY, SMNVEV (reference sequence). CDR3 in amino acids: CASSLSQSYEQYV. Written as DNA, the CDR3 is TGTGCCAGCAGTTTATCGCAGAGCTACGAGCAGTACGTC.